The 13 T cell receptor beta chains given below trace back to one sample, sequenced in a study of cytomegalovirus exposure and HLA in healthy donors. Use of 60 Vbeta and 13 Jbeta primers characterized the PCR. The data were produced by immunoSEQ multiplex PCR, yet TCRdb's version contains in-frame clones alone and is incomplete. Its table lists roughly 110,000 clones. The sample taken for sequencing was PBMCs. Receptors originate from a man aged 40-55 years in good health and CMV-seropositive.

The chain links TRBV13 to TRBJ2-7, with TRBD2 matching over 7 bases. Trimming removed 0 bases from V and 3 bases from J; junction bases left unmatched: 2. The CDR3 loop spans 14 amino acids. CDR1 is PRHDT and CDR2 is FYEKMQ in the germline V gene (reference sequence). CDR3 coding DNA: TGTGCCAGCAGCTTAGGCGGGAGGTACTACGAGCAGTACTTC. Its protein product is CASSLGGRYYEQYF.

The chain joins TRBV19 to TRBJ2-1, with TRBD1 matching 10 bases. V trimming: 3 bases; J trimming: 3 bases; junction bases outside the gene matches: 2. The CDR3 is 15 amino acids. CDR1 and CDR2 from the germline V gene are LNHDA and SQIVND (reference sequence). This chain's CDR3 is CASSIRDRGYNEQFF. The CDR3 nucleotides read TGTGCCAGTAGTATCCGGGACAGGGGCTACAATGAGCAGTTCTTC.

The V and J genes are TRBV9 and TRBJ2-7, with 7 nucleotides matching TRBD2. This CDR3 spans 16 amino acids. Germline-derived CDR1 and CDR2 are SGDLS and YYNGEE. The trim removed 0 bases at V and 2 bases at J, leaving 8 bases unmatched. This CDR3 reads CASSVGAASGTYEQYF. For the CDR3, the DNA is TGTGCCAGCAGCGTAGGGGCGGCTAGCGGAACCTACGAGCAGTACTTC. Variable domain in full (rest from reference TRBV9 and TRBJ2-7): DSGVTQTPKHLITATGQRVTLRCSPRSGDLSVYWYQQSLDQGLQFLIQYYNGEERAKGNILERFSAQQFPDLHSELNLSSLELGDSALYFCASSVGAASGTYEQYFGPGTRLTVT.

The V and J genes are TRBV7-6 and TRBJ2-6; 11 nucleotides match TRBD1. Looked up from germline, CDR1 is SGHVS and CDR2 is FNYEAQ. The CDR3 is 19 amino acids. With 2 bases clipped from V and 1 base from J, the junction kept 7 bases outside the gene matches. This chain's CDR3 is CASSLFGGQGASGANVLTF. DNA of the CDR3: TGTGCCAGCAGCTTATTCGGAGGACAGGGGGCTTCTGGGGCCAACGTCCTGACTTTC.

The gene calls are TRBV18 and TRBJ2-7; TRBD1 matches 9 bases. Trimming removed 5 bases from V and 8 bases from J; junction bases left unmatched: 4. The CDR3 runs to 12 residues. Germline-derived CDR1 and CDR2 are KGHSH and LQKENI. The CDR3 bases are TGTGCCAGCTCAGGGACAGGGAAGAAGCAGTACTTC. Protein sequence: CASSGTGKKQYF.

The chain has TRBV6-4 and TRBJ2-3; D may be TRBD1 (5 bases). This CDR3 has 17 amino acids. V was shortened by 8 bases and J by 1 base, with 22 bases between the two germline ends. Germline assignment: CDR1 MRHNA and CDR2 SNTAGT. DNA of the CDR3: TGTGCCAGCCGCAATGGGGCTCGACTCAAAGGCACAGATACGCAGTATTTT. As protein: CASRNGARLKGTDTQYF.

The chain's CDR3 is CASSLTGLAETQYF. DNA for the CDR3: TGTGCCAGCAGCTTAACCGGACTCGCGGAGACCCAGTACTTC. The J gene is TRBJ2-5, the V gene TRBV7-6; possibly TRBD2 for D (5 bases). Germline V gives CDR1 SGHVS, CDR2 FNYEAQ. This CDR3 contains 14 residues. V was pared by 2 bases and J by 5 bases, with 12 bases between.

The chain employs TRBV7-9 and TRBJ2-5; maybe TRBD1 (6 bases). Matching the DNA end better, TRBJ2-7 makes the J call doubtful. Germline V CDR1 and CDR2: SEHNR, FQNEAQ (reference sequence). CDR3 length: 14 residues. The chain's CDR3 is CASSKPDRDYEQYF. The CDR3 DNA sequence: TGTGCCAGCAGCAAGCCGGACAGAGACTACGAGCAGTACTTC.

The V call is TRBV27, the J call TRBJ2-2; 12 nucleotides match TRBD2. V was clipped by 4 bases and J by 5 bases; unmatched bases: 8. This CDR3 has 17 residues. In germline, CDR1 is MNHEY, CDR2 SMNVEV (reference sequence). CDR3 bases: TGTGCCAGCAGTTACCCGACTAGCGGGAGTCGGACCGGGGAGCTGTTTTTT. Protein sequence: CASSYPTSGSRTGELFF.

The chain combines TRBV7-9 with TRBJ2-3; TRBD2 is a possible D gene (6 bases). Germline-derived CDR1 and CDR2 are SEHNR and FQNEAQ (reference sequence). The V gene lost 1 base and the J gene lost 0 bases, with 8 bases spanning the gap. CDR3 length equals 15 residues. CDR3 nucleotides: TGTGCCAGCAGCTTAGTTCGGGGGAGCACAGATACGCAGTATTTT. Protein: CASSLVRGSTDTQYF.

V is TRBV15 and J is TRBJ2-5, with TRBD1 as a possible D gene (6 bases). In germline, CDR1 is LNHNV, CDR2 YYDKDF (reference sequence). The CDR3 has 15 residues. V was cut by 0 bases and J by 1 base, with 9 bases left in between. Here the CDR3 reads CATSREQGIQETQYF. The CDR3 DNA is TGTGCCACCAGCAGAGAACAGGGAATCCAAGAGACCCAGTACTTC.

The chain links TRBV18 to TRBJ2-5; D ambiguous. V shed 3 bases and J shed 5 bases, with 7 bases lying between them. There are 12 residues in the CDR3. Germline V lookup: CDR1 KGHSH, CDR2 LQKENI. Here the CDR3 DNA reads TGTGCCAGCTCACCGAAGCGTGAGACCCAGTACTTC. Protein: CASSPKRETQYF.

The chain joins TRBV7-3 to TRBJ2-1; 7 nucleotides line up with TRBD2. The V gene's germline CDR1 is SGHTA and CDR2 FQGTGA. Trimming cost V 3 bases and J 8 bases; bases outside gene matches: 4. This CDR3 is 13 amino acids long. CDR3 bases: TGTGCCAGCAGCTTTAGCGGGCGCTATGAGCAGTTCTTC. It is translated as CASSFSGRYEQFF.